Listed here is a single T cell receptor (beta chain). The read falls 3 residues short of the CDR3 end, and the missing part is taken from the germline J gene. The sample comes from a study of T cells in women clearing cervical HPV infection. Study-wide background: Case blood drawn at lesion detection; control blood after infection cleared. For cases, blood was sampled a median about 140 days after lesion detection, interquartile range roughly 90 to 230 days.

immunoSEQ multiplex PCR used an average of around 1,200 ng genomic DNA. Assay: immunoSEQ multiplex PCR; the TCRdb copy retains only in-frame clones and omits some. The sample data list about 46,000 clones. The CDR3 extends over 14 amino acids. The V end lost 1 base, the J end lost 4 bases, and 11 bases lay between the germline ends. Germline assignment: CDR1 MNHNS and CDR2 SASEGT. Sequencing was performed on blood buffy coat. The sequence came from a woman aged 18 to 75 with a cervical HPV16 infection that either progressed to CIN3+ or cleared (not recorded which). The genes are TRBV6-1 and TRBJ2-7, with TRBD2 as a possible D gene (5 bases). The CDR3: CASSEGPRGYEQYF. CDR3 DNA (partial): TGTGCCAGCAGTGAAGGGCCCCGGGGTTACGAG.